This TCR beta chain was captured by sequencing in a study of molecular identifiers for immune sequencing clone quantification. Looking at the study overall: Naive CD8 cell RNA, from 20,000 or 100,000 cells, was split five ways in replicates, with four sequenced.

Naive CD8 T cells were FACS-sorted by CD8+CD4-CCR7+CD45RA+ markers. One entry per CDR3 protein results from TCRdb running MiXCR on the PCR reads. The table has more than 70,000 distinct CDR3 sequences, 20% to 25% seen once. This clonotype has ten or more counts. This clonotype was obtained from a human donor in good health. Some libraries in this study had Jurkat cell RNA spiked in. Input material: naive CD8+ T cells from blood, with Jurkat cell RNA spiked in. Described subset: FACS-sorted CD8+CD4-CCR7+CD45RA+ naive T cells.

The CDR3 bases are TGTGCCAGCTTAGGTAGCAATCAGCCCCAGCATTTT. Translating gives CASLGSNQPQHF. The chain recombines TRBV6-5 with TRBJ1-5, with D uncertain. The CDR3 runs 12 residues. V lost 8 bases, J lost 0 bases, and 5 bases lay in between. The germline CDR1 and CDR2 sequences are MNHEY and SVGAGI.